The 6 T cell receptor beta chains presented below share a single source sample, sequenced in a study of CD8 T cells in ankylosing spondylitis. TCRdb ran MiXCR on the 5' RACE reads and lists one entry per CDR3 protein. This table holds tens of thousands of distinct CDR3 sequences, roughly 6.2% found once. Sequenced material: synovial fluid, either unsorted or a sorted T cell fraction (not recorded which). These receptors all stem from a male donor with ankylosing spondylitis.

This clonotype was counted ten times or more. The chain couples TRBV4-2 to TRBJ2-1, with 8 nucleotides matching TRBD1. J was trimmed by 6 bases and V by 4 bases; bases with no gene match: 8. Germline V gene lookup returns CDR1 LGHNA and CDR2 YNFKEQ. This CDR3 spans 15 amino acids. The chain's CDR3 is CASSPTGQGGNEQFF. The CDR3 region has the DNA TGTGCCAGCAGCCCGACAGGACAGGGCGGCAATGAGCAGTTCTTC.

In this sample, this clonotype turned up many times. This chain uses TRBV5-1 with TRBJ1-5; tentative D call: TRBD1 (6 bases). CDR1 and CDR2 (germline): SGHRS, YFSETQ. CDR3 length: 14 residues. Trimming stripped 5 bases from V and 7 bases from J, with 16 bases between. Here the CDR3 reads CASSLGGGEQPQHF. For the CDR3, the DNA is TGCGCCAGCAGTCTGGGAGGGGGAGAGCAGCCCCAGCATTTT.

This clonotype was recorded many times. The J gene is TRBJ2-2, the V gene TRBV24-1, with D perhaps TRBD2 (5 bases). Germline V gene sequence: CDR1 KGHDR, CDR2 SFDVKD. V was cut by 3 bases and J by 4 bases, with 14 bases left in between. This CDR3 has 16 amino acids. CDR3 amino acids: CATSDKRADLTGELFF. For the CDR3, the DNA is TGTGCCACCAGTGATAAGAGGGCAGACCTCACCGGGGAGCTGTTTTTT.

This clonotype has a count of ten or more. The gene calls are TRBV5-8 and TRBJ2-3; 7 positions match TRBD2. Germline loops: CDR1 SGHTS, CDR2 YDEGEE. The ends lost 2 bases at V and 1 base at J; junction bases unmatched: 4. The CDR3 is made up of 15 amino acids. DNA for the CDR3: TGTGCCAGCAGCTTTGGACTAGAACGCACAGATACGCAGTATTTT. Its translation is CASSFGLERTDTQYF.

This clonotype was observed at least ten times. The chain is built from TRBV28 and TRBJ2-1; the match to TRBD2 covers 8 bases. The CDR3 totals 13 residues. The J segment lost 9 bases and the V segment lost 7 bases, leaving 8 bases of the junction unmatched. Per the germline V gene, CDR1 is MDHEN and CDR2 is SYDVKM. CDR3 DNA sequence: TGTGCCAGCACTGAGCGGGAGTATAGTGAGCAGTTCTTC. Translating it yields CASTEREYSEQFF. The full variable domain, completed using reference TRBV28 and TRBJ2-1, is DVKVTQSSRYLVKRTGEKVFLECVQDMDHENMFWYRQDPGLGLRLIYFSYDVKMKEKGDIPEGYSVSREKKERFSLILESASTNQTSMYLCASTEREYSEQFFGPGTRLTVL.

This clonotype was seen only once. This sequence may be a read error, since a much larger clone differs from it by one base. V usage is TRBV11-2 and J usage is TRBJ2-2; TRBD1 matches at 10 bases. The CDR3 spans 14 residues. CDR1 SGHAT and CDR2 FQNNGV come from the germline V gene. Written as DNA, the CDR3 is TGTGCCAGCAGCTTAGTCCGGACAGGGGGGGACCTGTTTTTT. It yields the protein CASSLVRTGGDLFF.